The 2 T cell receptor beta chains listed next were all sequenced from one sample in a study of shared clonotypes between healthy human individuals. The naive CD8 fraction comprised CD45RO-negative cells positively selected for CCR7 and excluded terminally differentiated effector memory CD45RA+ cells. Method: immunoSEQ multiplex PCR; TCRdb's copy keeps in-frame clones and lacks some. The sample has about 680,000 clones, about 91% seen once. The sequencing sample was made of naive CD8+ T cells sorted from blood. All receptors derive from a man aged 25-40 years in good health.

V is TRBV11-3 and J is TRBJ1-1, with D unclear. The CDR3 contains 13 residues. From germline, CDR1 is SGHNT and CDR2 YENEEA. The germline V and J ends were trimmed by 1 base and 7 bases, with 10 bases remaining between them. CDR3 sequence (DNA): TGTGCCAGCAGCTTAGCGCCCAAGGGTGAAGCTTTCTTT. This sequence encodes CASSLAPKGEAFF.

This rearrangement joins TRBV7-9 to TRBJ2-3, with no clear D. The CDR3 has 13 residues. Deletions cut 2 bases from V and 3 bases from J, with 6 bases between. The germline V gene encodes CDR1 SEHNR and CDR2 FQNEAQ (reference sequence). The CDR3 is CASSLYVTDTQYF. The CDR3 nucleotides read TGTGCCAGCAGCTTATATGTGACAGATACGCAGTATTTT.